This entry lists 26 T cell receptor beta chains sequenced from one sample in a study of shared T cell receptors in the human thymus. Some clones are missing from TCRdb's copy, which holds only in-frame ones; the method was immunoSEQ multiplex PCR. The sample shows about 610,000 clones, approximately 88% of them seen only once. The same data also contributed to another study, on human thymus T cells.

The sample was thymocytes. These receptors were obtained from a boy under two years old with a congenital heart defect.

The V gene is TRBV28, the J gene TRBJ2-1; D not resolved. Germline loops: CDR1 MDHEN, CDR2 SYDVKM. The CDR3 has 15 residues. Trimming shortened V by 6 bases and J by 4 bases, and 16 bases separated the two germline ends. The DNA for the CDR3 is TGTGCCAGCAGGAAACTCCCTGATAAATACAATGAGCAGTTCTTC. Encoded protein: CASRKLPDKYNEQFF.

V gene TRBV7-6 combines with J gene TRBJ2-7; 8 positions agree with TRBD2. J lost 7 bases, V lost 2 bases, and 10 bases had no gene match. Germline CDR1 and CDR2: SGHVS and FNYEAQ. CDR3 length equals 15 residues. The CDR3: CASSLPTGGPREQYF. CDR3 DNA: TGTGCCAGCAGCTTACCAACGGGAGGGCCAAGGGAGCAGTACTTC.

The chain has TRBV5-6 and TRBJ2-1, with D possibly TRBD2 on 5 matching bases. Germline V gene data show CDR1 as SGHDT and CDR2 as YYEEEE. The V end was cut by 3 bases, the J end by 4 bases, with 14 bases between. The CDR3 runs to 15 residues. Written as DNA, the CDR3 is TGTGCCAGCAGCTCCCACTCGCGGGCTTACAATGAGCAGTTCTTC. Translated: CASSSHSRAYNEQFF.

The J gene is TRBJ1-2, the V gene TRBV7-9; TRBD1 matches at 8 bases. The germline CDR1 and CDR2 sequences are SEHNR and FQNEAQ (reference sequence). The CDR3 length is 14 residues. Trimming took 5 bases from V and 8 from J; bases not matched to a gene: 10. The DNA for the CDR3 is TGTGCCAGCAGCCGCGGACAGGGCCCAAGGGGCTACACCTTC. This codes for CASSRGQGPRGYTF.

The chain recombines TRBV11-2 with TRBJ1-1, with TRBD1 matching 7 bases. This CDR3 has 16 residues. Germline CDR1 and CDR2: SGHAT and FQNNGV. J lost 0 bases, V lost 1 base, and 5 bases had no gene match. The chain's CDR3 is CASSLGGQDMNTEAFF. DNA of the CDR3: TGTGCCAGCAGCTTAGGCGGACAGGACATGAACACTGAAGCTTTCTTT.

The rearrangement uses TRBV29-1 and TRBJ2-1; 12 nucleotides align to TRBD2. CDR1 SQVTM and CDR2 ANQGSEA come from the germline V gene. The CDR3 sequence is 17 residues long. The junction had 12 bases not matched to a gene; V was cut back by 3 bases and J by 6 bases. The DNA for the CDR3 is TGCAGCGTTGATGAGTCTGGCCTAGCGGGAGGGCCCAATGAGCAGTTCTTC. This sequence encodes CSVDESGLAGGPNEQFF.

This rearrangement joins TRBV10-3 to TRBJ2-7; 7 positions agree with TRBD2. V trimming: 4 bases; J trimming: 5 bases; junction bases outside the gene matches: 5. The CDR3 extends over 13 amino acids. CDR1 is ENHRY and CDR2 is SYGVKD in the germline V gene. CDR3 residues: CAISGAGDHEQYF. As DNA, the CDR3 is TGTGCCATCAGTGGGGCGGGAGACCACGAGCAGTACTTC.

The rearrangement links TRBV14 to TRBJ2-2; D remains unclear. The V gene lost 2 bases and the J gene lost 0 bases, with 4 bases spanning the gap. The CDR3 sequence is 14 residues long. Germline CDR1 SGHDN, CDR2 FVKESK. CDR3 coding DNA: TGTGCCAGCAGCCAATCCACGAACACCGGGGAGCTGTTTTTT. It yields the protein CASSQSTNTGELFF. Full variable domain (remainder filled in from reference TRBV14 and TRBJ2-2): EAGVTQFPSHSVIEKGQTVTLRCDPISGHDNLYWYRRVMGKEIKFLLHFVKESKQDESGMPNNRFLAERTGGTYSTLKVQPAELEDSGVYFCASSQSTNTGELFFGEGSRLTVL.

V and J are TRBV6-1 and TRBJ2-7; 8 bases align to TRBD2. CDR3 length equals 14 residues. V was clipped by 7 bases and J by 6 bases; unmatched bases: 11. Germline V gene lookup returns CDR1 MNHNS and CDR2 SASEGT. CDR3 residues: CASTCPGTRGEQYF. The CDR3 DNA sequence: TGTGCCAGCACCTGTCCCGGGACTAGGGGCGAGCAGTACTTC.

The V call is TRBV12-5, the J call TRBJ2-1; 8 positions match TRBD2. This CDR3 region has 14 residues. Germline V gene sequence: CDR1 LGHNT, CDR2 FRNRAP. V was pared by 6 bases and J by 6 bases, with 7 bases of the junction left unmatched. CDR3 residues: CASGNLAGLNEQFF. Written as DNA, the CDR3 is TGTGCTAGTGGCAATCTAGCGGGCCTCAATGAGCAGTTCTTC.

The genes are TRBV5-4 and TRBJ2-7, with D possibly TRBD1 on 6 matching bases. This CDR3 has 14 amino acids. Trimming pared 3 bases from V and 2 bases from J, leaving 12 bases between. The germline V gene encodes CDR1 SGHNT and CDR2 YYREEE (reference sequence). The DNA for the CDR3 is TGTGCCAGCAGCTCCCAGGGGATTGCCTACGAGCAGTACTTC. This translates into CASSSQGIAYEQYF.

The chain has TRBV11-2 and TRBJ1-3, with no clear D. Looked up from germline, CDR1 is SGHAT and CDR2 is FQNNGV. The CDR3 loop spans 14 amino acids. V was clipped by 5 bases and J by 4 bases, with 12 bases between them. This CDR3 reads CASSPRDSGNTIYF. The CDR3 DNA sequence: TGTGCCAGCAGCCCCAGAGACTCGGGAAACACCATATATTTT.

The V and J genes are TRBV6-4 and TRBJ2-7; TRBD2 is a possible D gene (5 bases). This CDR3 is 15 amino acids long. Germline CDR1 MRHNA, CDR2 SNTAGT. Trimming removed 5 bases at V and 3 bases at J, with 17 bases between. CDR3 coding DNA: TGTGCCAGCAGTTCCCTAGCCCACGACAACTACGAGCAGTACTTC. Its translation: CASSSLAHDNYEQYF.

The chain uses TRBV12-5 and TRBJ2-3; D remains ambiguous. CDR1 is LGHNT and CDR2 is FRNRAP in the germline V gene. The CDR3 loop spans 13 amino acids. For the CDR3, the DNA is TGTGCCACAGACGGAACTAGCACAGATACGCAGTATTTT. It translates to CATDGTSTDTQYF.

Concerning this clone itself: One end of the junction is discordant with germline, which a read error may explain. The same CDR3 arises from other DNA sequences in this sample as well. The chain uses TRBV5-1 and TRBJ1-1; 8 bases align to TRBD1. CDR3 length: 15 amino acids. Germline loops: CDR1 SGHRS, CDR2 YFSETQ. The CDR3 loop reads CASSPDLTGGTEAFF. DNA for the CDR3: TGCGCCAGCAGCCCGGACCTAACAGGGGGGACTGAAGCCTTCTTT.

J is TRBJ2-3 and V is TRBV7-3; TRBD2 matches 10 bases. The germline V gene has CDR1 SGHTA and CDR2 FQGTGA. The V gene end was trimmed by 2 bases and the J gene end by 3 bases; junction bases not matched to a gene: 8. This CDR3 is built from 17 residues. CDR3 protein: CASSLGGAGGRTDTQYF. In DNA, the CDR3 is TGTGCCAGCAGCTTAGGAGGAGCGGGAGGGCGGACAGATACGCAGTATTTT.

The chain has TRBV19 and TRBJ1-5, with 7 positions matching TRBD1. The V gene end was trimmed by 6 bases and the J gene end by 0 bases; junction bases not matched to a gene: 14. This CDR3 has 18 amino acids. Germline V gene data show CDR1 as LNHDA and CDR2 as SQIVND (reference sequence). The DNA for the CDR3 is TGTGCCAGTAGAACCGGGACAGAGGCTTCATATAGCAATCAGCCCCAGCATTTT. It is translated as CASRTGTEASYSNQPQHF.

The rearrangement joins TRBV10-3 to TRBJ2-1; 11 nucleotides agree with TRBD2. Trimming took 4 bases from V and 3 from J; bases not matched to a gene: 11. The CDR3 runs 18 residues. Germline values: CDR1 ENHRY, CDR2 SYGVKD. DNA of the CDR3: TGTGCCATCAGTGTCCACGGGTGGACTAGCGGGTTCTACAATGAGCAGTTCTTC. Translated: CAISVHGWTSGFYNEQFF.

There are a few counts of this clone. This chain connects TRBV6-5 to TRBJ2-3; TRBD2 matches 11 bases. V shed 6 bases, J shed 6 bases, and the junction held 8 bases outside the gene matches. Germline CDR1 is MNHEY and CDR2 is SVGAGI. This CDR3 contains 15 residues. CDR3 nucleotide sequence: TGTGCCAGCAGCAAAGGGACTAGCGGCCGGGATACGCAGTATTTT. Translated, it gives CASSKGTSGRDTQYF.

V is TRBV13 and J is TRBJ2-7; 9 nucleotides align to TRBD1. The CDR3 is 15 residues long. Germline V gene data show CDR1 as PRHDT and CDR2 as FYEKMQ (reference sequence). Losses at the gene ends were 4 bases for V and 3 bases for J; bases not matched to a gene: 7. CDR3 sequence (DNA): TGTGCCAGCAGCTCTCCGGGACAGGGTGGCTACGAGCAGTACTTC. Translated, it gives CASSSPGQGGYEQYF.

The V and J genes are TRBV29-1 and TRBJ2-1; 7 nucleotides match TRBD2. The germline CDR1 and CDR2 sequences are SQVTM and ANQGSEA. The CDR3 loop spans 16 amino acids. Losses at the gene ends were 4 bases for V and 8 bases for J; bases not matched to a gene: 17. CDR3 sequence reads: CSVGPKVAGLTHEQFF. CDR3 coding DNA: TGCAGCGTTGGACCCAAGGTAGCGGGCCTCACACATGAGCAGTTCTTC.

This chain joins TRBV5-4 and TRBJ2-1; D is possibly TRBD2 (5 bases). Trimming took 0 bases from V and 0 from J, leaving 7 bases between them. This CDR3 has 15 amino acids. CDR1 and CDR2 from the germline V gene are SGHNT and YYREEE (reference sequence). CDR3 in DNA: TGTGCCAGCAGCTTGGCGGGAAGCTCCTACAATGAGCAGTTCTTC. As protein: CASSLAGSSYNEQFF.

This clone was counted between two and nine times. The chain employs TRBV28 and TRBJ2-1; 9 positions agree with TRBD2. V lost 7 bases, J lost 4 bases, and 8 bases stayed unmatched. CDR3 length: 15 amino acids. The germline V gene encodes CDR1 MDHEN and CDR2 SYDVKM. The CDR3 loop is CASTRGTSQYNEQFF. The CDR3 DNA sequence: TGTGCCAGCACCCGAGGGACTAGCCAATACAATGAGCAGTTCTTC.

The CDR3 loop is CAIDPDSYTEAFF. CDR3 DNA sequence: TGTGCCATCGACCCCGACAGTTACACTGAAGCTTTCTTT. This chain links TRBV6-1 with TRBJ1-1; D may be TRBD1 (5 bases). V lost 10 bases, J lost 3 bases, and 15 bases lay in between. The germline V gene has CDR1 MNHNS and CDR2 SASEGT. CDR3 length equals 13 residues.

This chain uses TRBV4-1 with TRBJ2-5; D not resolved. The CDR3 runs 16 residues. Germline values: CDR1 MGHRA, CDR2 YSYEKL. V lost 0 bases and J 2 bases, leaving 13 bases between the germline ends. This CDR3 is CASSQDSGLIQETQYF. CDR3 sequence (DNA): TGCGCCAGCAGCCAAGATTCAGGATTGATTCAAGAGACCCAGTACTTC.

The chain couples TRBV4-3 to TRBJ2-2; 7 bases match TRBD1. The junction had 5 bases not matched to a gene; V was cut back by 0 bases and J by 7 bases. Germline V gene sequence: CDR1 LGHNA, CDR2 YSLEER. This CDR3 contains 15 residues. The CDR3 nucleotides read TGCGCCAGCAGCCAAGAAGGGTCAGGGGGCGGGGAGCTGTTTTTT. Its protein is CASSQEGSGGGELFF.